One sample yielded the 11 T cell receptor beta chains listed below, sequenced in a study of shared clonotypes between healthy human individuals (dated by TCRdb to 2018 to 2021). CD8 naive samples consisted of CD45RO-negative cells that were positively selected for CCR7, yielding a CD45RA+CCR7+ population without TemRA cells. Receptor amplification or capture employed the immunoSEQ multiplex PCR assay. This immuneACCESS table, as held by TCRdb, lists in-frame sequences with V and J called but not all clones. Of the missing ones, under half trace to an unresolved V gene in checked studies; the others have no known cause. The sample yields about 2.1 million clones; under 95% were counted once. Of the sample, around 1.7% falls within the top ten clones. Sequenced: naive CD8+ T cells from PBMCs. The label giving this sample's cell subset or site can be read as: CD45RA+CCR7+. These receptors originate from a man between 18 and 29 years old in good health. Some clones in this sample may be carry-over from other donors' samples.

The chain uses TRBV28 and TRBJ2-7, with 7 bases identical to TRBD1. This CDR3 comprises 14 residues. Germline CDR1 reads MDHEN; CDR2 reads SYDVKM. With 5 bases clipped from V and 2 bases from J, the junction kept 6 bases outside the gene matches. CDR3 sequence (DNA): TGTGCCAGCAGTCACTCCGGGACAGCCTACGAGCAGTACTTC. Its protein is CASSHSGTAYEQYF.

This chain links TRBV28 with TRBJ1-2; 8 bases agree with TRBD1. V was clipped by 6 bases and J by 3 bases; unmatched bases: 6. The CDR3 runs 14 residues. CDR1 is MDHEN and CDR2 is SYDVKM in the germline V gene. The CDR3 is CASSQTGADYGYTF. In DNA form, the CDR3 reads TGTGCCAGCAGCCAGACAGGGGCCGACTATGGCTACACCTTC.

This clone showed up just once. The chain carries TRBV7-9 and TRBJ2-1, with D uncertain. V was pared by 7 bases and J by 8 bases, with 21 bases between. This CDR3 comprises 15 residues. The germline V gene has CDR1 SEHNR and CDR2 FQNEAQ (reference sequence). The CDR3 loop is CASTQRESVVDEQFF. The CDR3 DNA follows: TGTGCCAGCACCCAAAGGGAATCCGTTGTGGATGAGCAGTTCTTC.

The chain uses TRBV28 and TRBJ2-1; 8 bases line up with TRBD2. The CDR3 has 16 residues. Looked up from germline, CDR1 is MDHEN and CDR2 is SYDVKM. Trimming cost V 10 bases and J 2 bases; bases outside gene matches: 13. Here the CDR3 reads CAINAGTSSPYNEQFF. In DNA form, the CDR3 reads TGTGCCATCAATGCCGGGACTAGTTCCCCCTACAATGAGCAGTTCTTC.

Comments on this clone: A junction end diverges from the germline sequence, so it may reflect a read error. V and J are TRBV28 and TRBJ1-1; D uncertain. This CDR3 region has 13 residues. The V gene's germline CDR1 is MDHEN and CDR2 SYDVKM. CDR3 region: CASSPSGNSEAFF. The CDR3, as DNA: TGTGCCAGCAGTCCCTCTGGGAACTCTGAAGCTTTCTTT.

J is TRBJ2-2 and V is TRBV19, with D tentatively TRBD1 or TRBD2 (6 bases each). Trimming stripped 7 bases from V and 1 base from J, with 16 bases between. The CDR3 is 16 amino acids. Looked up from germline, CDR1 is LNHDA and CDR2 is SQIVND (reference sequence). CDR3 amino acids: CASTIWGARNTGELFF. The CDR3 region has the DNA TGTGCCAGTACCATTTGGGGGGCCCGGAACACCGGGGAGCTGTTTTTT.

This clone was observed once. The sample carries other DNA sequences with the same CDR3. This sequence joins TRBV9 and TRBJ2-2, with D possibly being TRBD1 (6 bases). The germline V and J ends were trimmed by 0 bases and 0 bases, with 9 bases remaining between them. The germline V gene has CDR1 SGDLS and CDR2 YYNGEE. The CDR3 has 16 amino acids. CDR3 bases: TGTGCCAGCAGCGTAGGAGGGGGTCCGAACACCGGGGAGCTGTTTTTT. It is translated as CASSVGGGPNTGELFF.

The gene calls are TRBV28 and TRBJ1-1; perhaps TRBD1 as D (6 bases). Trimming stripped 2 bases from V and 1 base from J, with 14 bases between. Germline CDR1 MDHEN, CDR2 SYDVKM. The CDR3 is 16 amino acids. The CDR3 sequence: CASSLRSPGANTEAFF. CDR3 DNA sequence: TGTGCCAGCAGTTTACGATCCCCGGGGGCGAACACTGAAGCTTTCTTT.

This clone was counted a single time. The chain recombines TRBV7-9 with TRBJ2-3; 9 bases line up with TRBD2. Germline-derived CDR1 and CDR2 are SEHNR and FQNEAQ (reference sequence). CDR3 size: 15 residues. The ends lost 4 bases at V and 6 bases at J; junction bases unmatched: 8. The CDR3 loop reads CASSSISGSRDTQYF. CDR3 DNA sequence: TGTGCCAGCAGCTCCATTAGCGGGAGTCGGGATACGCAGTATTTT. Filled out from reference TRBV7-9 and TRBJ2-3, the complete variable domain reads DTGVSQNPRHKITKRGQNVTFRCDPISEHNRLYWYRQTLGQGPEFLTYFQNEAQLEKSRLLSDRFSAERPKGSFSTLEIQRTEQGDSAMYLCASSSISGSRDTQYFGPGTRLTVL.

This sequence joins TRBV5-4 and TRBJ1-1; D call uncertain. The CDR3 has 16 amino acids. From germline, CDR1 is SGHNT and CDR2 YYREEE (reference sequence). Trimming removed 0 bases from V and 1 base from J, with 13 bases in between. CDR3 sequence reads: CASSLGTASGNTEAFF. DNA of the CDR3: TGTGCCAGCAGCTTGGGGACTGCCTCTGGGAACACTGAAGCTTTCTTT.

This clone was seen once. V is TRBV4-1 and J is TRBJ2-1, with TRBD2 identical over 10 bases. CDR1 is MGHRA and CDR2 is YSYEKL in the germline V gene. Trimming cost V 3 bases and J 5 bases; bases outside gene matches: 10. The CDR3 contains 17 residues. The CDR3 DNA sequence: TGCGCCAGCAGCCAGTCGTTGGGACTAGCGATGAACAATGAGCAGTTCTTC. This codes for CASSQSLGLAMNNEQFF.